This T cell receptor (beta chain) stems from a study of siplizumab effects on memory and regulatory T cells. Produced via immunoSEQ multiplex PCR; TCRdb's table is partial and in-frame only. The table lists roughly 68,000 clones, around 78% of them singletons. The CDR3 runs to 14 residues. Germline lookup yields CDR1 SGHRS and CDR2 YFSETQ. V was shortened by 3 bases and J by 2 bases, with 12 bases between the two germline ends. Specimen: memory CD4+ T cells sorted from blood. This clonotype was obtained from a human donor in good health. The genes are TRBV5-1 and TRBJ2-7; maybe TRBD2 (5 bases). The CDR3 is CASSSRTSTYEQYF. The CDR3 nucleotides read TGCGCCAGCAGCTCGAGGACTTCTACCTACGAGCAGTACTTC.